The T cell receptor (beta chain) under discussion was sequenced for a study of CD8+ T cells in alopecia areata. Across the study: Grafted skin came from C3H/HeJ donors with spontaneous alopecia (roughly 6-13 months old) and was placed on approximately 6-10-week-old female C3H/HeJ mice.

A panel of CD4, CD8alpha, NKG2D, NKG2ACE and other markers served to sort pooled cutaneous lymph node cells. Regarding the study as a whole: Relative to normal scalp, lesional scalp, especially alopecia totalis/universalis, showed higher clonality. Scalp sample data also include resident alphabeta T cells from normal skin.

Once RNA had been extracted, it was reverse transcribed into cDNA to act as the sequencing template. Assay used: immunoSEQ multiplex PCR; TCRdb lists only in-frame clones, some missing. Listed for the sample are 250,000 or so clones, none seen a single time. Per the germline V gene, CDR1 is NSHNY and CDR2 is SYGAGN. The CDR3 runs 13 residues. With respect to this clone: As yet, its antigen is unknown. Gene names are mouse gene names. Coverage ceases 4 residues before the CDR3 finishes, and the germline J gene fills in the end.

The V gene is TRBV13-1, the J gene TRBJ2-1, with 9 bases aligning to TRBD1. Specimen: CD4+ T cells sorted from a lymph node. The sequence derives from a C3H/HeJ mouse with alopecia areata. This mouse strain has H2-k as its MHC haplotype. The CDR3 DNA, read in part, is TGTGCCAGCGGGGGACAGGGTGGGGCT. This codes for CASGGQGGA. The CDR3 in full is CASGGQGGAEQFF.